These T cell receptor beta chains were read from a single sample in a study of blood T cell repertoires in COVID-19. The protocol was immunoSEQ multiplex PCR, while the TCRdb copy is restricted to in-frame clones and leaves out a portion. The sample has around 160,000 clones, approximately 80% seen once. Sequenced sample: peripheral blood. The source is a man aged 55 to 69 with active or convalescent COVID-19. CDR3s include the opening cysteine and the closing phenylalanine or tryptophan. D genes are given only for firm matches. A row's size may be missing; if present it is once, few, many or a size class.

TRBJ2-2,.,TRBV11-2,.,TGTGCCAGCATTTGGACAGCGAACACCGGGGAGCTGTTTTTT,CASIWTANTGELFF
TRBJ1-2,TRBD1,TRBV5-1,.,TGCGCCAGCAGCTTGTACGACAGGGGGGACTATGGCTACACCTTC,CASSLYDRGDYGYTF
TRBJ1-1,.,TRBV30,.,TGTGCCTGGAATCAGGGGCTCTCGAGCACTGAAGCTTTCTTT,CAWNQGLSSTEAFF
TRBJ2-1,.,TRBV9,few,TGTGCCAGCAGCTCAGGATGGGGCCCATATGAGCAGTTCTTC,CASSSGWGPYEQFF
TRBJ2-6,.,TRBV19,once,TGTGCCAGTAGTATGTCAGCGACCTCTGGGGCCAACGTCCTGACTTTC,CASSMSATSGANVLTF
TRBJ2-2,.,TRBV4-3,.,TGCGCCAGCAGCCAAGTCGGGGGGCAGGCCGGGGAGCTGTTTTTT,CASSQVGGQAGELFF
TRBJ2-5,.,TRBV4-3,.,TGCGCCAGCAGCCAAGGGGCCGTAGTAGGCCAAGAGACCCAGTACTTC,CASSQGAVVGQETQYF
TRBJ2-2,.,TRBV5-1,.,TGCGCCAGCAGCTTGGAGGGGCCGGACACCGGGGAGCTGTTTTTT,CASSLEGPDTGELFF
TRBJ1-3,.,TRBV27,.,TGTGCCAGCAGCGAACAGAGGGTCGGAAACACCATATATTTT,CASSEQRVGNTIYF
TRBJ1-2,.,TRBV28,.,TGTGCCAGCTCAATTCTTAAGAGCTATGGCTACACCTTC,CASSILKSYGYTF
TRBJ2-3,TRBD1,TRBV5-4,.,TGTGCCAGCAGCCCCAGGACAGGGCCAGATACGCAGTATTTT,CASSPRTGPDTQYF
TRBJ1-5,TRBD1,TRBV4-1,.,TGCGCCAGCAGCCGTGGACAGGGGAACCAGCCCCAGCATTTT,CASSRGQGNQPQHF
TRBJ1-2,.,TRBV7-9,.,TGTGCCAGCAGCTCACGGGACAAGCACTCGAATGGCTACACCTTC,CASSSRDKHSNGYTF
TRBJ2-5,TRBD2,TRBV2,.,TGTGCCAGCGGTGCCTCCAGCGGGGGAGAGACCCAGTACTTC,CASGASSGGETQYF
TRBJ1-1,.,TRBV9,.,TGTGCCAGCAGCGTAGGGAGGGGTGTGAACACTGAAGCTTTCTTT,CASSVGRGVNTEAFF
TRBJ1-5,.,TRBV28,.,TGTGCCAGCAGAATGAACTCCGGCCCCAGGGGTCAGCCCCAGCATTTT,CASRMNSGPRGQPQHF
TRBJ2-1,TRBD2,TRBV13,.,TGTGCCAGCAGCCCGGGACTAGCGAGTCCCTACAATGAGCAGTTCTTC,CASSPGLASPYNEQFF
TRBJ2-1,TRBD2,TRBV6-2/TRBV6-3,.,TGTGCCAGCAGTTACGGCGGGAGGGCCTACAATGAGCAGTTCTTC,CASSYGGRAYNEQFF
TRBJ2-2,.,TRBV14,.,TGTGCCAGCAGCCTCTTTGGCGGGGCCGGGGAGCTGTTTTTT,CASSLFGGAGELFF
TRBJ1-4,.,TRBV7-2,.,TGTGCCAGCAGCTCGTACATAATCTCCAAAAAACTGTTTTTT,CASSSYIISKKLFF
TRBJ2-1,TRBD2,TRBV13,.,TGTGCCAGCAGCGCCGGACTAGCGGGATACAATGAGCAGTTCTTC,CASSAGLAGYNEQFF
TRBJ2-7,.,TRBV4-3,.,TGCGCCAGCAGCCAAGGGGCGGGTTTGGGCTACGAGCAGTACTTC,CASSQGAGLGYEQYF
TRBJ2-1,TRBD2,TRBV15,.,TGTGCCACCAGCAGAGATCTAGGGAGGGGCCTGGTGCATGAGCAGTTCTTC,CATSRDLGRGLVHEQFF
TRBJ1-5,.,TRBV6-5,.,TGTGCCAGCAGACCAGGGATAGGGAGCAATCAGCCCCAGCATTTT,CASRPGIGSNQPQHF
TRBJ2-7,.,TRBV7-9,.,TGTGCCAGCAGCTTGGATGGGCTCTCCAGCTACGAGCAGTACTTC,CASSLDGLSSYEQYF
TRBJ1-6,.,TRBV21-1,few,TGTGCCAGCAGCAGAGACAGGGGCGGCAACAATTCACCCCTCCACTTT,CASSRDRGGNNSPLHF
TRBJ2-3,TRBD2,TRBV10-3,.,TGTGCCATCAGTGAGACCACGGGAGGAGGCACAGATACGCAGTATTTT,CAISETTGGGTDTQYF
TRBJ1-4,.,TRBV24-1,.,TGTGCCACCTCAGGGGCGGCTAATGAAAAACTGTTTTTT,CATSGAANEKLFF